The 13 T cell receptor beta chains listed next were all sequenced from one sample in a study of blood T cell repertoires in COVID-19. The protocol was immunoSEQ multiplex PCR, while the TCRdb copy is restricted to in-frame clones and leaves out a portion. Of about 41,000 clones in the sample, more than 70% are singletons; the top ten hold around 4.6%. The sample comprised peripheral blood. These receptors were taken from a human donor in a cohort sampled during active COVID-19.

This rearrangement joins TRBV6-5 to TRBJ1-5; D gene uncertain. V was trimmed by 4 bases and J by 6 bases, leaving 16 bases between them. This CDR3 is 15 amino acids long. Germline V gene lookup returns CDR1 MNHEY and CDR2 SVGAGI. CDR3 sequence reads: CASSSGRGGFQPQHF. CDR3 bases: TGTGCCAGCAGTTCGGGCCGGGGTGGTTTTCAGCCCCAGCATTTT.

This chain connects TRBV2 to TRBJ2-5, with D possibly TRBD1 on 6 matching bases. CDR3 size: 15 residues. With 2 bases removed from V and 5 bases from J, the gap between germline ends came to 15 bases. CDR1 and CDR2 (germline): SNHLY, FYNNEI. The CDR3 sequence: CASSELGGGSETQYF. In DNA, the CDR3 is TGTGCCAGCAGTGAACTGGGTGGGGGCTCCGAGACCCAGTACTTC.

V gene TRBV15 combines with J gene TRBJ2-7; the match to TRBD2 covers 7 bases. The germline gives CDR1 LNHNV, CDR2 YYDKDF (reference sequence). There are 17 residues in the CDR3. The V and J ends lost 0 bases and 3 bases, in that order; junction bases with no gene match: 11. This CDR3 reads CATSRDEFSGTIYEQYF. The CDR3 coding sequence is TGTGCCACCAGCAGAGACGAATTCAGCGGGACCATCTACGAGCAGTACTTC.

The V and J genes are TRBV13 and TRBJ1-2; 7 nucleotides align to TRBD1. The germline gives CDR1 PRHDT, CDR2 FYEKMQ (reference sequence). CDR3 length equals 16 residues. Germline trimming cut 4 bases from V and 4 bases from J; bases unmatched to any gene: 12. The CDR3 DNA reads TGTGCCAGCAGCTCGCGACAGGGCCGTGACCTCTATGGCTACACCTTC. Translation gives CASSSRQGRDLYGYTF.

The chain recombines TRBV29-1 with TRBJ2-7, with a tentative D call TRBD2 (6 bases). Germline loops: CDR1 SQVTM, CDR2 ANQGSEA. The CDR3 has 15 amino acids. The V and J ends lost 6 bases and 2 bases respectively, with 20 bases between them. The chain's CDR3 is CSVAGAGGSPYEQYF. The CDR3 region has the DNA TGCAGCGTCGCCGGGGCCGGGGGTAGCCCCTACGAGCAGTACTTC.

The V call is TRBV7-3, the J call TRBJ2-5; no firm D call. Germline assignment: CDR1 SGHTA and CDR2 FQGTGA. Trimming took 2 bases from V and 4 from J, leaving 8 bases between them. CDR3 length equals 13 residues. CDR3 protein: CASSLDRLETQYF. The CDR3 DNA is TGTGCCAGCAGCTTAGATAGATTAGAGACCCAGTACTTC.

This chain connects TRBV18 to TRBJ2-7; TRBD2 aligns across 8 bases. V lost 3 bases to trimming and J lost 6 bases; unmatched junction nucleotides: 13. Germline loops: CDR1 KGHSH, CDR2 LQKENI. This CDR3 spans 16 amino acids. CDR3 sequence (DNA): TGTGCCAGCTCACCTCCTCCGGTAGCGGGAAAGGGCGAGCAGTACTTC. Translation gives CASSPPPVAGKGEQYF.

The V gene is TRBV24-1, the J gene TRBJ2-1; D gene ambiguous. CDR1 and CDR2 (germline): KGHDR, SFDVKD. This CDR3 spans 13 amino acids. V lost 5 bases and J lost 9, with 13 bases in between. This chain's CDR3 is CATSASDPGEQFF. As DNA, the CDR3 is TGTGCCACCAGTGCCAGCGACCCCGGTGAGCAGTTCTTC.

V usage is TRBV18 and J usage is TRBJ2-5, with 8 nucleotides matching TRBD2. After removal of 1 base from V and 3 bases from J, the junction contained 7 bases not matched to a gene. Germline values: CDR1 KGHSH, CDR2 LQKENI. The CDR3 has 16 residues. The CDR3 DNA reads TGTGCCAGCTCACCACTCGTTACTAGCGGCAAAGAGACCCAGTACTTC. Amino acid sequence: CASSPLVTSGKETQYF. Full variable domain (outside the CDR3, taken from reference TRBV18 and TRBJ2-5): NAGVMQNPRHLVRRRGQEARLRCSPMKGHSHVYWYRQLPEEGLKFMVYLQKENIIDESGMPKERFSAEFPKEGPSILRIQQVVRGDSAAYFCASSPLVTSGKETQYFGPGTRLLVL.

V and J are TRBV10-2 and TRBJ2-5; tentatively, D is TRBD1 (5 bases). V was cut by 6 bases and J by 2 bases, with 13 bases left in between. This CDR3 has 14 residues. Germline V gene sequence: CDR1 WSHSY, CDR2 SAAADI. CDR3 residues: CASSPTVIQETQYF. In nucleotides, the CDR3 is TGCGCCAGCAGCCCGACAGTAATACAAGAGACCCAGTACTTC.

This chain joins TRBV20-1 and TRBJ1-6; 9 bases are a match to TRBD1. V gave up 3 bases and J gave up 12 bases; unmatched junction bases: 12. The CDR3 sequence is 15 residues long. Germline CDR1 reads DFQATT; CDR2 reads SNEGSKA (reference sequence). CDR3 in amino acids: CSASEPGQGIGPLHF. CDR3 DNA: TGCAGTGCTAGTGAACCGGGACAGGGTATTGGACCCCTCCACTTT.

The chain links TRBV12-3 or TRBV12-4 to TRBJ1-2; tentatively, D is TRBD1 (5 bases). The CDR3 has 13 residues. The ends were cut back, 3 bases at V and 2 bases at J, with 7 bases in the middle. The CDR3, as DNA: TGTGCCAGCAGTTTGGGGGGGAACTATGGCTACACCTTC. This encodes CASSLGGNYGYTF.

CDR3 region: CASREFWTGGFQPQHF. The CDR3 nucleotides are TGTGCCAGCAGGGAATTCTGGACAGGGGGTTTTCAGCCCCAGCATTTT. This chain joins TRBV27 and TRBJ1-5, with 10 bases aligning to TRBD1. The CDR3 runs to 16 residues. The J segment lost 6 bases and the V segment lost 6 bases, leaving 11 bases of the junction unmatched. Germline CDR1 and CDR2: MNHEY and SMNVEV (reference sequence).